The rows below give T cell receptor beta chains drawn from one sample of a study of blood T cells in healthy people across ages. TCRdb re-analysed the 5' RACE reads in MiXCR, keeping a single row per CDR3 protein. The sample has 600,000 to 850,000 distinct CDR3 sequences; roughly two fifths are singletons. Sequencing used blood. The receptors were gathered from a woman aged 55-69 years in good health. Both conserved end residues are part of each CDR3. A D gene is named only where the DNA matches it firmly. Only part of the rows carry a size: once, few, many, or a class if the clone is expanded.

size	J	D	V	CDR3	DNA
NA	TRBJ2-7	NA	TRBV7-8	CASSSSGYGVYEQYF	TGTGCCAGCAGCTCCTCAGGCTACGGTGTCTACGAGCAGTACTTC
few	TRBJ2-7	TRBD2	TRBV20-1	CSARVLGLAAAYEQYF	TGCAGTGCTAGAGTTTTAGGACTAGCGGCCGCCTACGAGCAGTACTTC
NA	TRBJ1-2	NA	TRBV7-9	CASSTPTGYGYTF	TGTGCCAGCAGCACTCCGACGGGATATGGCTACACCTTC
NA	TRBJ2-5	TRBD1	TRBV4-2	CASSVGTGKKTQYF	TGTGCCAGCAGCGTTGGGACAGGGAAAAAGACCCAGTACTTC
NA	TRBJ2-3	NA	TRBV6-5	CASSYSSVELADTQYF	TGTGCCAGCAGTTACTCTTCAGTTGAACTCGCGGATACGCAGTATTTT
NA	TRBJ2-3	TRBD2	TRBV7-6	CASSFPTSGTGESTDTQYF	TGTGCCAGCAGCTTTCCGACTAGCGGGACCGGAGAAAGCACAGATACGCAGTATTTT
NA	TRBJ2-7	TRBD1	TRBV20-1	CSAPRPQGGAAYEQYF	TGCAGTGCCCCCCGCCCTCAAGGGGGCGCAGCCTACGAGCAGTACTTC
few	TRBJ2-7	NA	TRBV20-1	CSAEQPGDSSYEQYF	TGCAGTGCCGAACAACCCGGGGACTCTTCATACGAGCAGTACTTC
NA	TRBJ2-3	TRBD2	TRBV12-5	CASGWRLAGDTDTQYF	TGTGCTAGTGGTTGGCGACTAGCGGGTGACACAGATACGCAGTATTTT
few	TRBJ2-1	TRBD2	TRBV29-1	CSVRGGLAGTINEQFF	TGCAGCGTTAGGGGGGGACTAGCGGGTACCATCAATGAGCAGTTCTTC
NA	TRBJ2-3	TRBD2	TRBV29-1	CSVVGLAEPLGLTDTQYF	TGCAGCGTTGTCGGGCTAGCGGAGCCCCTAGGTTTGACAGATACGCAGTATTTT
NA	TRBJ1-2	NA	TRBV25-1	CASSPVAYNYGYTF	TGTGCCAGCAGCCCGGTTGCGTATAACTATGGCTACACCTTC
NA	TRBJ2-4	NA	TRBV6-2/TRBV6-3	CASSYFYGDKNIQYF	TGTGCCAGCAGTTACTTCTACGGGGACAAAAACATTCAGTACTTC
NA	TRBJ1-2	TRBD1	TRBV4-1	CASSQGTGVVYGYTF	TGCGCCAGCAGCCAAGGGACAGGGGTTGTGTATGGCTACACCTTC
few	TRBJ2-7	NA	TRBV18	CASSAGLGLSYEQYF	TGTGCCAGCTCTGCGGGCCTCGGCCTCTCCTACGAGCAGTACTTC
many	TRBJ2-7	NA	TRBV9	CASSVQGGNYEQYF	TGTGCCAGCAGCGTACAGGGTGGAAACTACGAGCAGTACTTC
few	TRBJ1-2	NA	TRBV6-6	CASSYSTFNYGYTF	TGTGCCAGCAGTTACTCGACATTTAACTATGGCTACACCTTC
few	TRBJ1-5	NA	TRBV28	CATLFAGAGQEPQHF	TGTGCCACCCTGTTTGCGGGGGCCGGCCAGGAACCCCAGCATTTT
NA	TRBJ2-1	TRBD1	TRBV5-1	CASSPSGQGSNEQFF	TGCGCCAGCAGCCCGTCGGGACAGGGAAGCAATGAGCAGTTCTTC
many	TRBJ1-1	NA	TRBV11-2	CASSTGQNTEAFF	TGTGCCAGCAGCACAGGACAGAACACTGAAGCTTTCTTT
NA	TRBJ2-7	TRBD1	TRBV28	CASTGTVTYEQYF	TGTGCCAGCACCGGGACAGTAACCTACGAGCAGTACTTC
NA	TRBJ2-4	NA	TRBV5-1	CASSVDSGTIQYF	TGCGCCAGCAGCGTCGACAGCGGCACCATTCAGTACTTC
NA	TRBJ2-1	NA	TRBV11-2	CASSETRTGYNEQFF	TGTGCCAGCAGCGAGACTAGGACTGGCTACAATGAGCAGTTCTTC
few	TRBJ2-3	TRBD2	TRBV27	CASSTLAGVDTQYF	TGTGCCAGCAGTACGCTAGCGGGGGTGGATACGCAGTATTTT
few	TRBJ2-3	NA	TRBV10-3	CAISEPPGEYITDTQYF	TGTGCCATCAGTGAGCCCCCCGGGGAGTATATCACAGATACGCAGTATTTT
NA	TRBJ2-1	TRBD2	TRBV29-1	CSSSTGTSGDNEQFF	TGCAGCTCTTCAACCGGGACTAGCGGGGACAATGAGCAGTTCTTC
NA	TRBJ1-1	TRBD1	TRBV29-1	CGAETGGVTEAFF	TGCGGCGCTGAGACAGGGGGCGTCACTGAAGCTTTCTTT
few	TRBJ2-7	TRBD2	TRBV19	CASSRKLAGSSYEQYF	TGTGCCAGTAGTAGAAAACTAGCGGGGAGCTCCTACGAGCAGTACTTC
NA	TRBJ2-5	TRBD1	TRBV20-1	CSVSAGGAAGEQYF	TGCAGTGTTAGCGCAGGGGGCGCGGCTGGGGAGCAGTACTTC
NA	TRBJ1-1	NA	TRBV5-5	CASSLAYTNTEAFF	TGTGCCAGCAGCTTGGCCTACACGAACACTGAAGCTTTCTTT
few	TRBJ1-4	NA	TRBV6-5	CASSTGTLHEKLFF	TGTGCCAGCAGTACCGGGACACTACATGAAAAACTGTTTTTT
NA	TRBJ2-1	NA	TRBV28	CASGGNNEQFF	TGTGCCAGCGGGGGAAACAATGAGCAGTTCTTC
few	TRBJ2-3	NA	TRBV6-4	CASSDTWRFTDTQYF	TGTGCCAGCAGTGACACATGGCGGTTCACAGATACGCAGTATTTT
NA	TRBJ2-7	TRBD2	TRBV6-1	CASSDPGGSFYNEQYF	TGTGCCAGCAGTGATCCCGGGGGGAGCTTCTACAATGAGCAGTACTTC
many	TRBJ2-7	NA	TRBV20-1	CSARELALYEQYF	TGCAGTGCTAGAGAACTAGCTCTCTACGAGCAGTACTTC
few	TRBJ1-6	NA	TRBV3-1	CASSQVSRGNSPLHF	TGTGCCAGCAGCCAAGTCAGTCGTGGAAATTCACCCCTCCACTTT
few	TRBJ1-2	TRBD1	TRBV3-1	CASSALQGNHGYTF	TGTGCCAGCAGCGCCCTACAGGGGAACCATGGCTACACCTTC
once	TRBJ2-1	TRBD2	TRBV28	CTSSLKQSGRYNEQFF	TGTACCAGCAGTTTAAAACAGAGCGGGAGATACAATGAGCAGTTCTTC
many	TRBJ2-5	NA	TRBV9	CASSVTGDWGTQYF	TGTGCCAGCAGCGTTACAGGAGACTGGGGGACCCAGTACTTC
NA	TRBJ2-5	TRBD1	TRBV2	CASSPTGQNEQYF	TGTGCCAGCAGTCCGACAGGGCAGAATGAGCAGTACTTC
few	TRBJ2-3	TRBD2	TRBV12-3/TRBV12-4	CASSQLAGGLSTDTQYF	TGTGCCAGCAGTCAACTAGCGGGAGGGCTCTCGACAGATACGCAGTATTTT